The clone carrying this T cell receptor (beta chain) occurred a few times. What it binds is not known. TCRdb's table, derived via immunoSEQ multiplex PCR, lists solely in-frame clones and lacks some. The sample has 130,000 or so clones; roughly 83% are singletons. These data come from a study of cytotoxic CD8 clonotypes in ibrutinib-treated CLL. In the study overall: Sequencing produced an average of about 280,000 productive templates and 94,082 productive rearrangements per sample.

General study points: Lymph node repertoires were not studied, and sampling times were unmatched. Public clonotypes proved infrequent, and on treatment they shrank or remained steady. Clonality went higher at ibrutinib response and then dropped back toward baseline at progression.

This CDR3 contains 15 residues. CDR1 LGHNA and CDR2 YNFKEQ come from the germline V gene. V was cut by 0 bases and J by 3 bases, with 9 bases left in between. This clonotype was obtained from a human donor with chronic lymphocytic leukemia. The sequencing here drew on PBMCs, taken after 12 months of ibrutinib treatment. The chain has TRBV4-2 and TRBJ1-3; D is ambiguous. This CDR3 is CASSQDWQCGNTIYF. The DNA of the CDR3 is TGTGCCAGCAGCCAAGATTGGCAGTGTGGAAACACCATATATTTT.